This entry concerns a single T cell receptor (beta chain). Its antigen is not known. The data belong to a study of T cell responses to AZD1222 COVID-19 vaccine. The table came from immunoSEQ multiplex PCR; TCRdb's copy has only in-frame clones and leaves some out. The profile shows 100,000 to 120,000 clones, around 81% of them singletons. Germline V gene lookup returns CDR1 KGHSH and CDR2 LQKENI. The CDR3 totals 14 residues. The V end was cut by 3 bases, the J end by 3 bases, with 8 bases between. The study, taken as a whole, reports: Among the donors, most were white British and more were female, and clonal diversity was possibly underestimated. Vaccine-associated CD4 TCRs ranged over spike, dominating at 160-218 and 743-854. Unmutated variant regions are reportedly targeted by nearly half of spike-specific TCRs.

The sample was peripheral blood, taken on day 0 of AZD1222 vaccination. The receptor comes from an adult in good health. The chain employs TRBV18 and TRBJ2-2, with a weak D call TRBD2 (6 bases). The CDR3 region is CASSPLADTGELFF. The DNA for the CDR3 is TGTGCCAGCTCACCTTTAGCGGACACCGGGGAGCTGTTTTTT. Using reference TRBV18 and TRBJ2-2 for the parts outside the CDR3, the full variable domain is NAGVMQNPRHLVRRRGQEARLRCSPMKGHSHVYWYRQLPEEGLKFMVYLQKENIIDESGMPKERFSAEFPKEGPSILRIQQVVRGDSAAYFCASSPLADTGELFFGEGSRLTVL.